This section outlines one T cell receptor (beta chain) sequence together with its context. Original analysis: Scientists estimated how many nucleated cells there were by amplifying reference gene primers. The method was immunoSEQ multiplex PCR; TCRdb's version includes in-frame clones alone and lacks a portion of them. Clone size and V and J calls were adopted from that table, with D and trimming inferred from the DNA. The data show about 94,000 clones, approximately 84% seen once. This sample was taken from a study of blood T cell repertoires in COVID-19. About the study: Acute and convalescent COVID-19 samples came from the United States, Italy and Spain. PBMCs, B-cell-depleted T cells, or T cells were the source of the cDNA or gDNA that made up the material.

Germline CDR1 and CDR2: SGHAT and FQNNGV. Trimming left V 6 bases short and J 1 base short, with 9 bases between. CDR3 length equals 13 residues. The chain is built from TRBV11-2 and TRBJ1-1; weak D call: TRBD1 (6 bases). This TCR derives from a man in his fifties or sixties with acute or convalescent COVID-19. Sequenced input: peripheral blood. CDR3 sequence reads: CASRKGQNTEAFF. The CDR3 DNA is TGTGCCAGCAGAAAGGGACAGAACACTGAAGCTTTCTTT.